Listed here are 7 T cell receptor beta chains from one sample, sequenced in a study of chemoradiotherapy in HPV16-positive cancers. Sequencing used immunoSEQ multiplex PCR; TCRdb keeps in-frame clones, though not all of them. The table has under 50,000 clones, around 76% seen once. Source: blood, taken from a patient who underwent chemoradiotherapy. The receptors originated from a human donor with HPV-associated anogenital cancer.

This chain links TRBV14 with TRBJ2-3; 8 bases line up with TRBD1. V lost 2 bases and J lost 2; bases outside the gene matches: 18. Germline CDR1 reads SGHDN; CDR2 reads FVKESK. The CDR3 is 20 residues long. CDR3: CASSQYSTLDRGRHTDTQYF. CDR3 in DNA: TGTGCCAGCAGCCAATACTCTACCCTTGACAGGGGAAGACACACAGATACGCAGTATTTT.

This chain links TRBV7-3 with TRBJ1-1; D is possibly TRBD1 (6 bases). This CDR3 is built from 15 residues. V was clipped by 5 bases and J by 0 bases, with 13 bases between them. Germline-derived CDR1 and CDR2 are SGHTA and FQGTGA. The CDR3 coding sequence is TGTGCCAGCAGCCGTGTTACAGGGATGAACACTGAAGCTTTCTTT. It translates to CASSRVTGMNTEAFF.

V usage is TRBV2 and J usage is TRBJ2-3; 9 nucleotides match TRBD2. This CDR3 has 15 amino acids. Germline V gene data show CDR1 as SNHLY and CDR2 as FYNNEI. The V gene end was trimmed by 3 bases and the J gene end by 0 bases; junction bases not matched to a gene: 1. Here the CDR3 DNA reads TGTGCCAGCAGTGAGCTAGCGGGGAGCACAGATACGCAGTATTTT. This translates into CASSELAGSTDTQYF.

This chain links TRBV11-2 with TRBJ2-7, with unresolved D. The V gene lost 0 bases and the J gene lost 7 bases, with 10 bases spanning the gap. The CDR3 has 13 residues. The germline V gene encodes CDR1 SGHAT and CDR2 FQNNGV. The CDR3 sequence is CASSLERLGEQYF. CDR3 sequence (DNA): TGTGCCAGCAGCTTAGAGCGGTTGGGAGAGCAGTACTTC.

V is TRBV6-6 and J is TRBJ1-5, with D possibly being TRBD1 (5 bases). V was clipped by 6 bases and J by 3 bases, with 12 bases between them. The length of the CDR3 is 14 residues. Looked up from germline, CDR1 is MNHNY and CDR2 is SVGAGI (reference sequence). In DNA, the CDR3 is TGTGCCAGCAGGCATAGACAGTACAATCAGCCCCAGCATTTT. Translating it yields CASRHRQYNQPQHF.

Relative to its sample, this clone is medium-sized. This CDR3 is CASSASPKIQGDYYGYTF. For the CDR3, the DNA is TGTGCCAGCAGCGCCAGCCCTAAAATACAGGGTGACTACTATGGCTACACCTTC. The chain recombines TRBV9 with TRBJ1-2, with TRBD1 as a possible D gene (6 bases). The germline V gene has CDR1 SGDLS and CDR2 YYNGEE. The length of the CDR3 is 18 residues. The germline V and J ends were trimmed by 3 bases and 3 bases, with 24 bases remaining between them. Full variable domain (outside the CDR3, taken from reference TRBV9 and TRBJ1-2): DSGVTQTPKHLITATGQRVTLRCSPRSGDLSVYWYQQSLDQGLQFLIQYYNGEERAKGNILERFSAQQFPDLHSELNLSSLELGDSALYFCASSASPKIQGDYYGYTFGSGTRLTVV.

V usage is TRBV6-5 and J usage is TRBJ2-3, with no clear D. The CDR3 consists of 15 residues. Trimming shortened V by 6 bases and J by 0 bases, and 13 bases separated the two germline ends. From germline, CDR1 is MNHEY and CDR2 SVGAGI. The CDR3 nucleotides are TGTGCCAGCAGGCTTCTAGGTTCGAGCACAGATACGCAGTATTTT. Translation gives CASRLLGSSTDTQYF.